This T cell receptor beta chain was captured in a study of cytomegalovirus exposure and HLA in healthy donors. Concerning this clone itself: Antigen specificity is unknown.

Germline values: CDR1 MDHEN, CDR2 SYDVKM. The CDR3 covers 18 residues. V lost 3 bases and J lost 5; bases outside the gene matches: 13. The table came from immunoSEQ multiplex PCR; TCRdb's copy has only in-frame clones and leaves some out. This table holds 100,000 to 130,000 clones, 90% to 96% found once. Whole-study findings and limits: For most TCR sequences rarity was the rule, although some public TCRs occurred in many donors. Cytomegalovirus-associated status was assigned to roughly 160 TCR beta chains. A few chains linked to CMV were shown in vitro to be specific for CMV antigens.

The TCR sequence derives from a woman aged 18-35 years in good health and CMV-seronegative. The sample consisted of PBMCs. J is TRBJ2-7 and V is TRBV28; 13 bases map to TRBD2. CDR3 sequence reads: CASSFRLAGGQGRDEQYF. CDR3 bases: TGTGCCAGCAGTTTTCGACTAGCGGGGGGCCAAGGGCGCGACGAGCAGTACTTC.